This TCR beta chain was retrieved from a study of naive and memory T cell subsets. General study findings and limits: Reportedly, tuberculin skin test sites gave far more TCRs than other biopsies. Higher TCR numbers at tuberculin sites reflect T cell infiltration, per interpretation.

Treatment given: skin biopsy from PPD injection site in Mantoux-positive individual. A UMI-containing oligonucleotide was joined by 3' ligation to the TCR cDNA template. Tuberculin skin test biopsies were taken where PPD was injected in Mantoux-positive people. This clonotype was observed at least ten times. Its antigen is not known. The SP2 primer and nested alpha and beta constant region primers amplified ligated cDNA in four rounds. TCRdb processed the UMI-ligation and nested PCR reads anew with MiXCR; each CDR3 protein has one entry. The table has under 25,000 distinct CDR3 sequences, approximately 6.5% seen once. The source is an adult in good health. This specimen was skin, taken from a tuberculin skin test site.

The CDR3 is CSVAGYRNRAISYEQYF. CDR3 DNA: TGCAGCGTTGCTGGTTATAGGAACAGGGCAATTTCCTACGAGCAGTACTTC. The chain is built from TRBV29-1 and TRBJ2-7; D may be TRBD1 (6 bases). Trimming pared 4 bases from V and 1 base from J, leaving 23 bases between. CDR3 length: 17 amino acids. From germline, CDR1 is SQVTM and CDR2 ANQGSEA.